One and the same sample provided the 20 T cell receptor beta chains below, sequenced in a study of shared clonotypes between healthy human individuals. Sequenced by immunoSEQ multiplex PCR; TCRdb stores in-frame clones only, minus some. This table has approximately 720,000 clones, about three quarters appearing once. The specimen was memory CD4+ T cells sorted from blood. Documented subset: CD45RA-negative fraction. The receptors were sampled from a woman in her thirties in good health.

The chain is built from TRBV6-5 and TRBJ1-1; D is perhaps TRBD1 (5 bases). CDR1 and CDR2 (germline): MNHEY, SVGAGI. Trimming removed 9 bases at V and 4 bases at J, with 15 bases between. This CDR3 has 13 residues. CDR3 in DNA: TGTGCCAGTCGGACAAGGAAGGTCACTGAAGCTTTCTTT. It is translated as CASRTRKVTEAFF.

This clone was seen a handful of times. CDR3 residues: CASSPTAGSSYNEQFF. CDR3 in DNA: TGCGCCAGCAGCCCAACAGCGGGGAGCTCCTACAATGAGCAGTTCTTC. The gene calls are TRBV5-1 and TRBJ2-1, with 7 bases matching TRBD2. Looked up from germline, CDR1 is SGHRS and CDR2 is YFSETQ. The J segment lost 0 bases and the V segment lost 4 bases, leaving 7 bases of the junction unmatched. This CDR3 has 16 residues.

With respect to this clone: Other DNA sequences in this sample translate to the same CDR3. V gene TRBV6-1 combines with J gene TRBJ2-1; TRBD2 agrees at 12 bases. With 7 bases clipped from V and 0 bases from J, the junction kept 1 base outside the gene matches. CDR3 length: 15 amino acids. In germline, CDR1 is MNHNS, CDR2 SASEGT. The CDR3 region has the DNA TGTGCCAGCAAGACTAGCGGGAGCTCCTACAATGAGCAGTTCTTC. It is translated as CASKTSGSSYNEQFF.

Concerning this clone: Different DNA sequences within this sample yield the same CDR3. The rearrangement uses TRBV19 and TRBJ2-1, with a weak D call TRBD1 (6 bases). Trimming cost V 2 bases and J 0 bases, with 8 bases left between them. Looked up from germline, CDR1 is LNHDA and CDR2 is SQIVND (reference sequence). The CDR3 totals 15 residues. CDR3 in amino acids: CASSIQGSSYNEQFF. CDR3 nucleotide sequence: TGTGCCAGTAGTATACAGGGGAGCTCCTACAATGAGCAGTTCTTC. Full variable domain (remainder filled in from reference TRBV19 and TRBJ2-1): DGGITQSPKYLFRKEGQNVTLSCEQNLNHDAMYWYRQDPGQGLRLIYYSQIVNDFQKGDIAEGYSVSREKKESFPLTVTSAQKNPTAFYLCASSIQGSSYNEQFFGPGTRLTVL.

CDR3 nucleotides: TGTGCCAGCACTCCTAGCGGGATACGCACCGGGGAGCTGTTTTTT. This encodes CASTPSGIRTGELFF. The rearrangement uses TRBV5-6 and TRBJ2-2; the match to TRBD2 covers 9 bases. The CDR3 runs 15 residues. V was clipped by 6 bases and J by 4 bases; unmatched bases: 7. CDR1 and CDR2 from the germline V gene are SGHDT and YYEEEE.

The chain recombines TRBV6-1 with TRBJ2-7; the match to TRBD1 covers 7 bases. Germline V gene lookup returns CDR1 MNHNS and CDR2 SASEGT. V was pared by 1 base and J by 3 bases, with 3 bases of the junction left unmatched. This CDR3 region has 14 residues. Here the CDR3 reads CASSEEGTVYEQYF. The DNA of the CDR3 is TGTGCCAGCAGTGAAGAGGGGACAGTCTACGAGCAGTACTTC.

The chain joins TRBV14 to TRBJ1-5; D unresolved. Germline CDR1 SGHDN, CDR2 FVKESK. The CDR3 runs to 13 residues. Deletions cut 1 base from V and 10 bases from J, with 11 bases between. The CDR3 bases are TGTGCCAGCAGCCAAGTCGTCTGGGGACCCCAGCATTTT. It translates to CASSQVVWGPQHF.

The rearrangement uses TRBV5-4 and TRBJ2-1; maybe TRBD2 (6 bases). CDR3 length equals 15 residues. The V and J ends lost 1 base and 2 bases respectively, with 10 bases between them. The V gene's germline CDR1 is SGHNT and CDR2 YYREEE (reference sequence). This CDR3 reads CASSLRETPYNEQFF. CDR3 in DNA: TGTGCCAGCAGCTTGCGGGAGACTCCCTACAATGAGCAGTTCTTC.

V usage is TRBV7-3 and J usage is TRBJ2-7; 10 positions match TRBD2. Germline V CDR1 and CDR2: SGHTA, FQGTGA. This CDR3 has 15 residues. After removal of 5 bases from V and 3 bases from J, the junction contained 7 bases not matched to a gene. The CDR3 nucleotides read TGTGCCAGCAGCGCCCGGACTAGCGGCAACTACGAGCAGTACTTC. It encodes CASSARTSGNYEQYF.

The chain has TRBV18 and TRBJ1-5; D uncertain. CDR1 is KGHSH, CDR2 LQKENI, per germline. CDR3 length equals 16 residues. Trimming removed 3 bases from V and 5 bases from J, with 17 bases in between. CDR3 loop: CASSPLGLSRDQPQHF. CDR3 nucleotides: TGTGCCAGCTCACCCCTCGGGCTCTCGAGGGATCAGCCCCAGCATTTT.

Turning to this clone: Other DNA sequences within the sample encode an identical CDR3. This chain uses TRBV28 with TRBJ2-5; a possible D gene is TRBD1 (5 bases). V lost 2 bases to trimming and J lost 2 bases, with 9 bases between them. Germline V lookup: CDR1 MDHEN, CDR2 SYDVKM. The CDR3 totals 14 residues. CDR3 sequence (DNA): TGTGCCAGCAGTTTAACAGACAGTCAAGAGACCCAGTACTTC. This encodes CASSLTDSQETQYF.

The chain joins TRBV4-2 to TRBJ2-7; 7 bases align to TRBD2. Germline V gives CDR1 LGHNA, CDR2 YNFKEQ. This CDR3 spans 16 amino acids. V was clipped by 0 bases and J by 7 bases; unmatched bases: 12. CDR3 region: CASSQDLVGGPQEQYF. The CDR3 DNA is TGTGCCAGCAGCCAAGATCTTGTGGGAGGGCCTCAAGAGCAGTACTTC.

The chain recombines TRBV11-3 with TRBJ2-1; tentative D call: TRBD2 (6 bases). CDR3 length: 16 residues. The V gene lost 5 bases and the J gene lost 9 bases, with 23 bases spanning the gap. From germline, CDR1 is SGHNT and CDR2 YENEEA. CDR3 loop: CASSPSVAAGGGEQFF. CDR3 sequence (DNA): TGTGCCAGCAGCCCCTCAGTAGCGGCGGGCGGCGGTGAGCAGTTCTTC.

The chain joins TRBV15 to TRBJ2-3; D gene uncertain. The CDR3 loop spans 13 amino acids. Germline loops: CDR1 LNHNV, CDR2 YYDKDF (reference sequence). V was trimmed by 0 bases and J by 5 bases, leaving 6 bases between them. CDR3 nucleotides: TGTGCCACCAGCAGAGATCAGGTAGATACGCAGTATTTT. This encodes CATSRDQVDTQYF.

The rearrangement links TRBV11-2 to TRBJ2-7; D tentatively fits TRBD1 or TRBD2 (5 bases each). The V and J ends lost 4 bases and 12 bases respectively, with 16 bases between them. CDR1 is SGHAT, CDR2 FQNNGV, per germline. The CDR3 loop spans 12 amino acids. This CDR3 is CASSSTGTYMYF. The CDR3 DNA follows: TGTGCCAGCAGCTCTACCGGGACCTACATGTACTTC.

The CDR3 here is CASSRLSNQPQHF. The DNA of the CDR3 is TGTGCCAGCAGCCGTCTTAGCAATCAGCCCCAGCATTTT. This chain connects TRBV6-5 to TRBJ1-5; D unclear. In germline, CDR1 is MNHEY, CDR2 SVGAGI. The germline V and J ends were trimmed by 6 bases and 0 bases, with 6 bases remaining between them. CDR3 size: 13 residues.

V and J are TRBV15 and TRBJ2-7, with TRBD2 matching over 14 bases. This CDR3 is built from 18 residues. V lost 6 bases to trimming and J lost 0 bases; unmatched junction nucleotides: 10. CDR1 is LNHNV, CDR2 YYDKDF, per germline (reference sequence). Here the CDR3 reads CATRAGTSGRRGSYEQYF. The CDR3 DNA follows: TGTGCCACCAGAGCCGGGACTAGCGGGAGAAGGGGCTCCTACGAGCAGTACTTC. Complete variable domain (other parts from reference TRBV15 and TRBJ2-7): DAMVIQNPRYQVTQFGKPVTLSCSQTLNHNVMYWYQQKSSQAPKLLFHYYDKDFNNEADTPDNFQSRRPNTSFCFLDIRSPGLGDTAMYLCATRAGTSGRRGSYEQYFGPGTRLTVT.

This sequence joins TRBV7-9 and TRBJ2-1; 9 bases agree with TRBD1. The CDR3 has 15 amino acids. Germline loops: CDR1 SEHNR, CDR2 FQNEAQ (reference sequence). V shed 1 base, J shed 7 bases, and the junction held 5 bases outside the gene matches. CDR3 region: CASSLGQGGVNEQFF. The CDR3 region has the DNA TGTGCCAGCAGCTTAGGACAGGGGGGTGTAAATGAGCAGTTCTTC.

The rearrangement joins TRBV4-2 to TRBJ2-1; TRBD2 aligns across 11 bases. Trimming cost V 4 bases and J 9 bases; bases outside gene matches: 8. The CDR3 spans 15 residues. Germline CDR1 reads LGHNA; CDR2 reads YNFKEQ. In DNA form, the CDR3 reads TGTGCCAGCAGCCTTCGATCTAGCGGGAGGACTGAGCAGTTCTTC. Translating gives CASSLRSSGRTEQFF.

In nucleotides, the CDR3 is TGTGCCAGCAGCTCTGGAGGGGTCAGTCATGAAAAACTGTTTTTT. Translation: CASSSGGVSHEKLFF. The V and J genes are TRBV5-4 and TRBJ1-4; possibly TRBD1 for D (5 bases). CDR3 size: 15 residues. Looked up from germline, CDR1 is SGHNT and CDR2 is YYREEE (reference sequence). Trimming stripped 3 bases from V and 6 bases from J, with 15 bases between.